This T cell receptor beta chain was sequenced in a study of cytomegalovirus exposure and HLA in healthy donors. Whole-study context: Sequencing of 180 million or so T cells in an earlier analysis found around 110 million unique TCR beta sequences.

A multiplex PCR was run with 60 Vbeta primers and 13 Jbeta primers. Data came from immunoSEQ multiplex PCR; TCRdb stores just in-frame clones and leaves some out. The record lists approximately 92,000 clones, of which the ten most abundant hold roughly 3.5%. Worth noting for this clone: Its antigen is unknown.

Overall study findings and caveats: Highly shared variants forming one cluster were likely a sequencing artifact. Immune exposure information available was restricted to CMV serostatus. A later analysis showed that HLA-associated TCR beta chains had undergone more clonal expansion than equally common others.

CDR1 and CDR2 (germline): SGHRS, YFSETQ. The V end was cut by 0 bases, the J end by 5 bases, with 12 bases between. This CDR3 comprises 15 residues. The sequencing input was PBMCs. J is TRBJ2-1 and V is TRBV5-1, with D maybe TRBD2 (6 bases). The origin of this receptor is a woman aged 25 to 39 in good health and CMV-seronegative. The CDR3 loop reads CASSLGGVGNNEQFF. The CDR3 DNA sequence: TGCGCCAGCAGCTTGGGCGGGGTAGGTAACAATGAGCAGTTCTTC. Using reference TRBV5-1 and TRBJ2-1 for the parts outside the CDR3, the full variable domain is KAGVTQTPRYLIKTRGQQVTLSCSPISGHRSVSWYQQTPGQGLQFLFEYFSETQRNKGNFPGRFSGRQFSNSRSEMNVSTLELGDSALYLCASSLGGVGNNEQFFGPGTRLTVL.